Below, 26 T cell receptor beta chains from the same sample are listed, as sequenced in a study of CD8 T cells in ankylosing spondylitis. TCRdb redid the calling of the 5' RACE reads with MiXCR, one entry per CDR3 protein. The table records around 250,000 distinct CDR3 sequences, approximately 30% of them present only once. Sequenced: blood, either unsorted or a sorted T cell fraction (not recorded which). These TCRs come from a male donor with ankylosing spondylitis or in good health (not recorded which).

Details on this clonotype: This is likely a read error, given that the CDR3 carries no conserved phenylalanine or tryptophan at its end. J is TRBJ1-1 and V is TRBV7-9; D not resolved. The V and J ends lost 5 bases and 7 bases respectively, with 14 bases between them. The germline CDR1 and CDR2 sequences are SEHNR and FQNEAQ (reference sequence). CDR3 length equals 13 residues. The CDR3 sequence: CASSVVRTDEAFL. The CDR3, as DNA: TGTGCCAGCAGCGTAGTGCGGACGGATGAAGCTTTCTTG.

The J gene is TRBJ2-3, the V gene TRBV20-1, with TRBD2 matching 7 bases. With 5 bases clipped from V and 3 bases from J, the junction kept 11 bases outside the gene matches. The V gene's germline CDR1 is DFQATT and CDR2 SNEGSKA (reference sequence). The CDR3 is made up of 15 amino acids. The DNA for the CDR3 is TGCAGTGCTCGGGGAACGCTAGCGGCAACAGATACGCAGTATTTT. Its protein product is CSARGTLAATDTQYF.

V and J are TRBV11-2 and TRBJ2-1; D is possibly TRBD2 (6 bases). Germline lookup yields CDR1 SGHAT and CDR2 FQNNGV. The CDR3 is made up of 15 amino acids. Trimming took off 2 bases at V and 8 bases at J, with 16 bases between the two ends. This chain's CDR3 is CASSLMSGGFYEQFF. The CDR3 nucleotides read TGTGCCAGCAGCTTAATGTCCGGGGGATTTTATGAGCAGTTCTTC.

This clonotype has more than one count but fewer than ten. The DNA of the CDR3 is TGTGCCACCAGTGATCCCGACAGTGAGCAGTTCTTC. Amino acids: CATSDPDSEQFF. The chain combines TRBV24-1 with TRBJ2-1, with a possible D match to TRBD1 (5 bases). The length of the CDR3 is 12 residues. V lost 3 bases and J 9 bases, leaving 8 bases between the germline ends. In germline, CDR1 is KGHDR, CDR2 SFDVKD.

The sample holds a few counts of this clonotype. The gene calls are TRBV10-3 and TRBJ2-2; tentative D call: TRBD1 (5 bases). V lost 2 bases and J 0 bases, leaving 7 bases between the germline ends. CDR3 length: 15 amino acids. Germline CDR1 reads ENHRY; CDR2 reads SYGVKD. CDR3 residues: CAISEDSANTGELFF. The CDR3 DNA follows: TGTGCCATCAGTGAGGACAGTGCGAACACCGGGGAGCTGTTTTTT.

In its sample, this clonotype was seen a few times. The chain couples TRBV20-1 to TRBJ2-5; D might be TRBD1 or TRBD2, each matching 5 bases. From germline, CDR1 is DFQATT and CDR2 SNEGSKA (reference sequence). With 6 bases removed from V and 3 bases from J, the gap between germline ends came to 11 bases. The CDR3 runs 12 residues. The CDR3 protein is CSAGDGKETQYF. CDR3 nucleotides: TGCAGTGCGGGGGACGGGAAAGAGACCCAGTACTTC.

The V and J genes are TRBV20-1 and TRBJ1-5; 9 bases agree with TRBD1. Germline V gene data show CDR1 as DFQATT and CDR2 as SNEGSKA (reference sequence). The CDR3 has 14 residues. V was pared by 1 base and J by 6 bases, with 4 bases of the junction left unmatched. The CDR3 nucleotides read TGCAGTGCTAGAGGTGGACAGGGGCTTCAGCCCCAGCATTTT. Residues: CSARGGQGLQPQHF.

V gene TRBV12-3 or TRBV12-4 combines with J gene TRBJ2-7; perhaps TRBD1 as D (5 bases). This CDR3 spans 14 amino acids. The germline V and J ends were trimmed by 3 bases and 1 base, with 10 bases remaining between them. CDR3 DNA sequence: TGTGCCAGCAGTTTGCAGGGCCCATCCTACGAGCAGTACTTC. Protein: CASSLQGPSYEQYF.

The gene calls are TRBV29-1 and TRBJ2-7; D is unresolved. The CDR3 covers 12 residues. The germline gives CDR1 SQVTM, CDR2 ANQGSEA. Trimming left V 4 bases short and J 2 bases short, with 9 bases between. The CDR3 coding sequence is TGCAGCGTTGTGACTTTTACCTACGAGCAGTACTTC. This translates into CSVVTFTYEQYF.

This clonotype was seen a few times. The chain recombines TRBV10-3 with TRBJ1-5, with D perhaps TRBD1 (6 bases). Germline V gives CDR1 ENHRY, CDR2 SYGVKD. The CDR3 is made up of 13 amino acids. Trimming pared 4 bases from V and 3 bases from J, leaving 7 bases between. CDR3 bases: TGTGCCATCAGTGGGGACATCAATCAGCCCCAGCATTTT. It encodes CAISGDINQPQHF.

The V call is TRBV20-1, the J call TRBJ2-5; tentative D call: TRBD1 (5 bases). Trimming removed 3 bases from V and 5 bases from J, with 16 bases in between. The CDR3 has 14 amino acids. CDR1 is DFQATT, CDR2 SNEGSKA, per germline (reference sequence). The CDR3 region has the DNA TGCAGTGCTAGTCCCCGTCTCAGGGTGGAGACCCAGTACTTC. Protein: CSASPRLRVETQYF.

J is TRBJ1-3 and V is TRBV20-1, with D unclear. The CDR3 is 12 residues long. Per germline, CDR1 DFQATT and CDR2 SNEGSKA (reference sequence). V was shortened by 3 bases and J by 3 bases, with 6 bases between the two germline ends. The CDR3 here is CSASGNGNTIYF. The CDR3 DNA reads TGCAGTGCTAGCGGAAATGGAAACACCATATATTTT.

The CDR3 protein is CASSLGEGEQYF. Here the CDR3 DNA reads TGTGCCAGCAGCCTGGGGGAGGGCGAGCAGTACTTC. V gene TRBV5-6 combines with J gene TRBJ2-7; 7 nucleotides line up with TRBD2. After removal of 4 bases from V and 6 bases from J, the junction contained 4 bases not matched to a gene. The V gene's germline CDR1 is SGHDT and CDR2 YYEEEE. This CDR3 is built from 12 residues.

This chain links TRBV7-9 with TRBJ1-2, with a tentative D call TRBD1 (5 bases). The CDR3 is 14 residues long. V gave up 2 bases and J gave up 4 bases, with 11 bases separating them. The germline V gene has CDR1 SEHNR and CDR2 FQNEAQ (reference sequence). The CDR3 region has the DNA TGTGCCAGCAGCTTAATCGGACACCCCTATGGCTACACCTTC. Its translation: CASSLIGHPYGYTF.

This clonotype appeared a single time. J is TRBJ1-5 and V is TRBV7-2; D is undetermined. Germline CDR1 is SGHTA and CDR2 is FQGNSA. V lost 5 bases and J lost 4, with 6 bases in between. This CDR3 contains 12 residues. In DNA, the CDR3 is TGTGCCAGCAGCCGCCTTAATCAGCCCCAGCATTTT. The encoded protein is CASSRLNQPQHF.

This clonotype was detected ten times or more. V is TRBV20-1 and J is TRBJ2-1, with unresolved D. Germline assignment: CDR1 DFQATT and CDR2 SNEGSKA (reference sequence). There are 11 residues in the CDR3. V was shortened by 4 bases and J by 8 bases, with 9 bases between the two germline ends. CDR3 sequence: CSAKEADEQFF. CDR3 bases: TGCAGTGCTAAGGAAGCTGATGAGCAGTTCTTC.

The chain is built from TRBV20-1 and TRBJ2-7, with D unclear. V lost 3 bases to trimming and J lost 0 bases, with 6 bases between them. The CDR3 runs to 12 residues. CDR1 DFQATT and CDR2 SNEGSKA come from the germline V gene (reference sequence). The CDR3 DNA reads as TGCAGTGCTAGGGGGATCTCCTACGAGCAGTACTTC. It translates to CSARGISYEQYF.

CDR3 sequence reads: CASRQGVSAEAFF. The CDR3 DNA follows: TGTGCCAGCAGACAGGGTGTCTCGGCTGAAGCTTTCTTT. This chain uses TRBV6-1 with TRBJ1-1; D is perhaps TRBD1 (6 bases). Looked up from germline, CDR1 is MNHNS and CDR2 is SASEGT. The CDR3 runs 13 residues. Trimming pared 6 bases from V and 6 bases from J, leaving 14 bases between.

The chain uses TRBV29-1 and TRBJ2-3; the D gene is possibly TRBD2 (5 bases). V was cut by 7 bases and J by 2 bases, with 13 bases left in between. Germline assignment: CDR1 SQVTM and CDR2 ANQGSEA. The CDR3 totals 13 residues. DNA of the CDR3: TGCAGCGCCCCGGGATCAACCACAGATACGCAGTATTTT. Protein product: CSAPGSTTDTQYF.

This clonotype was observed a handful of times. CDR3 DNA: TGCAGTGCTCGCGACTATGGACTAGCGGGGCGGGCGAACACCGGGGAGCTGTTTTTT. Residues: CSARDYGLAGRANTGELFF. The chain joins TRBV20-1 to TRBJ2-2; TRBD2 agrees at 12 bases. The CDR3 length is 19 residues. With 5 bases clipped from V and 0 bases from J, the junction kept 13 bases outside the gene matches. In germline, CDR1 is DFQATT, CDR2 SNEGSKA (reference sequence).

V usage is TRBV6-1 and J usage is TRBJ2-7, with 7 nucleotides matching TRBD2. Germline V gene lookup returns CDR1 MNHNS and CDR2 SASEGT. The CDR3 runs to 17 residues. Losses at the gene ends were 6 bases for V and 2 bases for J; bases not matched to a gene: 16. The CDR3 region is CASSPGPPSGRAYEQYF. The CDR3 bases are TGTGCCAGCAGCCCCGGCCCCCCTAGCGGTAGGGCCTACGAGCAGTACTTC.

A few counts support this clonotype. V usage is TRBV7-2 and J usage is TRBJ1-6; D may be TRBD1 (6 bases). V was trimmed by 5 bases and J by 0 bases, leaving 14 bases between them. This CDR3 spans 17 amino acids. The germline V gene encodes CDR1 SGHTA and CDR2 FQGNSA. The CDR3: CASSPSLGGSYNSPLHF. The CDR3 nucleotides read TGTGCCAGCAGCCCCTCCCTAGGGGGCTCCTATAATTCACCCCTCCACTTT.

This chain joins TRBV20-1 and TRBJ2-4; TRBD1 matches 7 bases. The CDR3 consists of 19 residues. V trimming: 0 bases; J trimming: 0 bases; junction bases outside the gene matches: 14. Germline V gene sequence: CDR1 DFQATT, CDR2 SNEGSKA (reference sequence). DNA of the CDR3: TGCAGTGCTAGAGATTGGACGTACTCAGGGGGAATAGCCAAAAACATTCAGTACTTC. This translates into CSARDWTYSGGIAKNIQYF.

The genes are TRBV6-1 and TRBJ1-1; TRBD1 matches at 8 bases. Germline CDR1 MNHNS, CDR2 SASEGT. The CDR3 has 15 amino acids. Trimming at V came to 6 bases and at J to 6 bases, leaving 12 bases not matched to a gene. This CDR3 is CASSPSTGAGSEAFF. CDR3 coding DNA: TGTGCCAGCAGCCCTTCGACAGGGGCTGGGTCTGAAGCTTTCTTT.

This clonotype was recorded only once. The gene calls are TRBV9 and TRBJ2-3, with D possibly matching TRBD2 (6 bases). V lost 3 bases to trimming and J lost 6 bases, with 11 bases between them. The CDR3 contains 13 residues. CDR1 is SGDLS, CDR2 YYNGEE, per germline. This CDR3 is CASSDHGGDTQYF. For the CDR3, the DNA is TGTGCCAGCAGCGACCATGGAGGGGATACGCAGTATTTT.

The rearrangement links TRBV10-3 to TRBJ2-3, with 7 nucleotides matching TRBD1. After removal of 7 bases from V and 3 bases from J, the junction contained 16 bases not matched to a gene. The germline CDR1 and CDR2 sequences are ENHRY and SYGVKD. The CDR3 is 17 residues long. DNA for the CDR3: TGTGCCATCACCAACGCGACAGGGTACGGTGTGACAGATACGCAGTATTTT. Amino acids: CAITNATGYGVTDTQYF.